This TCR beta chain comes out of a study of cytomegalovirus exposure and HLA in healthy donors. Study overall: The approximately 120 validation repertoires used the same platform as the approximately 670 first-cohort repertoires, a later analysis reported. Study-wide findings and caveats: In the 120 validation repertoires, approximately 94% of cluster scores exceeded 0, per a later analysis.

Among the 120 or so subjects of the validation cohort, separate from the approximately 660-subject first cohort, were the donors. With regard to this clone: What it binds is unknown.

The CDR3 covers 15 residues. The ends were cut back, 4 bases at V and 4 bases at J, with 15 bases in the middle. Germline V gene lookup returns CDR1 PRHDT and CDR2 FYEKMQ (reference sequence). Repertoires were generated with immunoSEQ multiplex PCR, while TCRdb's copy carries only in-frame clones and drops some. The sample contains more than 250,000 clones, roughly 89% of which appear only once. The genes are TRBV13 and TRBJ2-3, with D possibly being TRBD1 (6 bases). The specimen sequenced was PBMCs. The TCR comes from a woman aged 18-30 years in good health and CMV-seronegative. Written as DNA, the CDR3 is TGTGCCAGCAGCTCATCGGGACACCTGCCAGATACGCAGTATTTT. This encodes CASSSSGHLPDTQYF.